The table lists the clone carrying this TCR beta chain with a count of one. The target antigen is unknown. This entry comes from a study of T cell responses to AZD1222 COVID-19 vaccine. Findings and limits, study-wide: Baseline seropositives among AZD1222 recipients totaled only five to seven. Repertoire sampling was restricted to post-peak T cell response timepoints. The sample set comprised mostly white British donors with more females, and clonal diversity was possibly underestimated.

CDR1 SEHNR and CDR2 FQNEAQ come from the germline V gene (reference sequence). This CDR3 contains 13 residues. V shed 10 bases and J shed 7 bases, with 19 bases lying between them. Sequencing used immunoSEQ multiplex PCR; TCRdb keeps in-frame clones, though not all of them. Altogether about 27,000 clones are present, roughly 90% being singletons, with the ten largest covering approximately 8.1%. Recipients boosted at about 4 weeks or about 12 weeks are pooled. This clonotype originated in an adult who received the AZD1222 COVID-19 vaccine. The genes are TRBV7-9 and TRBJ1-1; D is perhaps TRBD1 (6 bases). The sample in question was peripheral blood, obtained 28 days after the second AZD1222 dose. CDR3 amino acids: CAIRSPSDSEAFF. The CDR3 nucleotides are TGTGCCATTCGATCCCCGTCGGACAGTGAAGCTTTCTTT.